These 8 T cell receptor beta chains were all obtained from the same sample, sequenced in a study of cytomegalovirus exposure and HLA in healthy donors. PCR amplification relied on 60 Vbeta primers (plus 13 Jbeta primers). Data came from immunoSEQ multiplex PCR; TCRdb stores just in-frame clones and leaves some out. The repertoire holds 160,000 or so clones, with roughly 80% as singletons. Specimen: PBMCs. All receptors derive from a male donor in good health and CMV-seropositive.

The chain carries TRBV28 and TRBJ1-6; D is perhaps TRBD1 (6 bases). With 8 bases removed from V and 9 bases from J, the gap between germline ends came to 20 bases. In germline, CDR1 is MDHEN, CDR2 SYDVKM. The CDR3 is 15 amino acids. CDR3 nucleotide sequence: TGTGCCAGCCACCAGCTACAGGGAATCAGTTCACCCCTCCACTTT. The encoded protein is CASHQLQGISSPLHF.

This clone occurred once. The genes are TRBV9 and TRBJ2-2, with TRBD2 matching over 7 bases. There are 16 residues in the CDR3. Germline assignment: CDR1 SGDLS and CDR2 YYNGEE. V lost 0 bases, J lost 2 bases, and 4 bases stayed unmatched. CDR3 region: CASSVGGRGNTGELFF. CDR3 coding DNA: TGTGCCAGCAGCGTAGGAGGGAGGGGAAACACCGGGGAGCTGTTTTTT.

The chain recombines TRBV30 with TRBJ1-2, with D perhaps matching TRBD1 (6 bases). Per germline, CDR1 GTSNPN and CDR2 SVGIG (reference sequence). With 5 bases removed from V and 2 bases from J, the gap between germline ends came to 9 bases. The CDR3 consists of 12 residues. CDR3: CAWDRSNYGYTF. DNA of the CDR3: TGTGCCTGGGACAGGAGCAACTATGGCTACACCTTC. Looking up the rest from reference TRBV30 and TRBJ1-2 gives the full variable domain: SQTIHQWPATLVQPVGSPLSLECTVEGTSNPNLYWYRQAAGRGLQLLFYSVGIGQISSEVPQNLSASRPQDRQFILSSKKLLLSDSGFYLCAWDRSNYGYTFGSGTRLTVV.

CDR3 sequence reads: CASKGAGSSDEQFF. The DNA for the CDR3 is TGTGCCAGTAAAGGGGCAGGGTCGTCGGACGAGCAGTTCTTC. This chain connects TRBV19 to TRBJ2-1; D may be TRBD1 (5 bases). The germline gives CDR1 LNHDA, CDR2 SQIVND (reference sequence). This CDR3 is 14 amino acids long. Trimming shortened V by 7 bases and J by 10 bases, and 20 bases separated the two germline ends. Looking up the rest from reference TRBV19 and TRBJ2-1 gives the full variable domain: DGGITQSPKYLFRKEGQNVTLSCEQNLNHDAMYWYRQDPGQGLRLIYYSQIVNDFQKGDIAEGYSVSREKKESFPLTVTSAQKNPTAFYLCASKGAGSSDEQFFGPGTRLTVL.

The chain recombines TRBV5-1 with TRBJ2-7; D is unclear. The CDR3 is 15 amino acids. Looked up from germline, CDR1 is SGHRS and CDR2 is YFSETQ. Deletions cut 4 bases from V and 3 bases from J, with 17 bases between. Here the CDR3 DNA reads TGCGCCAGCAGCGTACAGCAAAAAAAAGTCTACGAGCAGTACTTC. It is translated as CASSVQQKKVYEQYF.

With regard to this clone: Other DNA sequences from this sample encode an identical CDR3 as well. The chain uses TRBV6-5 and TRBJ1-2, with no clear D. V gave up 0 bases and J gave up 4 bases, with 9 bases separating them. The length of the CDR3 is 14 residues. In germline, CDR1 is MNHEY, CDR2 SVGAGI. DNA of the CDR3: TGTGCCAGCAGTTACTCATTAGGGAGCTATGGCTACACCTTC. Protein: CASSYSLGSYGYTF.

The chain carries TRBV25-1 and TRBJ2-3; tentatively, D is TRBD1 (5 bases). CDR3 size: 13 residues. V lost 5 bases to trimming and J lost 4 bases, with 10 bases between them. Germline assignment: CDR1 MGHDK and CDR2 SYGVNS. CDR3 DNA: TGTGCCAGCAGTCTAAGGGGTTCAGATACGCAGTATTTT. It yields the protein CASSLRGSDTQYF.

The rearrangement joins TRBV19 to TRBJ2-7, with D possibly being TRBD1 (6 bases). The germline CDR1 and CDR2 sequences are LNHDA and SQIVND (reference sequence). CDR3 length: 15 amino acids. V was shortened by 4 bases and J by 2 bases, with 15 bases between the two germline ends. CDR3 DNA: TGTGCCAGTAGTACACAGGGTGCTGGTACCTACGAGCAGTACTTC. Protein: CASSTQGAGTYEQYF.